Shown below are 20 T cell receptor beta chains from a single sample sequenced in a study of Ad26.COV2.S vaccination and SARS-CoV-2 variants. Regarding treatment: about 20 received Ad26.COV2.S at low or high dose, single or two shots; 5 received placebo; per-sample allocation not given. Each sample was drawn 63 days after the first injection (of vaccine or placebo). TCRdb's copy holds only in-frame clones and misses some; the assay was immunoSEQ multiplex PCR. The data contain 300,000 to 350,000 clones, less than 90% of them singletons. Sequenced material: peripheral blood, taken in a trial of Ad26.COV2.S vaccine versus placebo. The receptors derive from a person between 18 and 65 years old who received the Ad26.COV2.S COVID-19 vaccine or a placebo.

This clone was observed once. The chain joins TRBV5-6 to TRBJ2-7; no firm D call. V was trimmed by 0 bases and J by 11 bases, leaving 9 bases between them. CDR1 and CDR2 (germline): SGHDT, YYEEEE. The CDR3 consists of 11 residues. CDR3 DNA sequence: TGTGCCAGCAGCTTGGGACTCACCGAGTACTTC. Amino acids: CASSLGLTEYF. Looking up the rest from reference TRBV5-6 and TRBJ2-7 gives the full variable domain: DAGVTQSPTHLIKTRGQQVTLRCSPKSGHDTVSWYQQALGQGPQFIFQYYEEEERQRGNFPDRFSGHQFPNYSSELNVNALLLGDSALYLCASSLGLTEYFGPGTRLTVT.

This chain joins TRBV6-5 and TRBJ2-7; D gene uncertain. CDR3 length equals 14 residues. The germline CDR1 and CDR2 sequences are MNHEY and SVGAGI. The ends were cut back, 6 bases at V and 6 bases at J, with 18 bases in the middle. The CDR3 here is CASSLPAGPPEQYF. Written as DNA, the CDR3 is TGTGCCAGCAGCCTTCCGGCAGGCCCGCCCGAGCAGTACTTC.

About this clone itself: One end of the junction does not line up with germline, which may come from a read error. The chain has TRBV15 and TRBJ2-5, with 7 bases fitting TRBD1. CDR1 and CDR2 from the germline V gene are LNHNV and YYDKDF (reference sequence). The CDR3 contains 15 residues. This chain's CDR3 is CATSGDRVSSETQYF. The CDR3 region has the DNA TGTGCCACCAGCGGAGACAGGGTTTCTTCGGAGACCCAGTACTTC. Filled out from reference TRBV15 and TRBJ2-5, the complete variable domain reads DAMVIQNPRYQVTQFGKPVTLSCSQTLNHNVMYWYQQKSSQAPKLLFHYYDKDFNNEADTPDNFQSRRPNTSFCFLDIRSPGLGDTAMYLCATSGDRVSSETQYFGPGTRLLVL.

This clone has just one count. This chain connects TRBV5-6 to TRBJ1-2; possible D gene TRBD1, 5 bases. This CDR3 has 13 amino acids. Trimming took 0 bases from V and 7 from J, leaving 10 bases between them. Germline lookup yields CDR1 SGHDT and CDR2 YYEEEE. The CDR3 loop reads CASSLGRVSGYTF. The CDR3 DNA reads as TGTGCCAGCAGCTTGGGCAGGGTGAGTGGCTACACCTTC.

The chain couples TRBV28 to TRBJ2-5; 8 positions match TRBD1. The CDR3 sequence is 15 residues long. V shed 3 bases, J shed 5 bases, and the junction held 8 bases outside the gene matches. The germline V gene encodes CDR1 MDHEN and CDR2 SYDVKM. CDR3 loop: CASSFPGQGDETQYF. CDR3 DNA: TGTGCCAGCAGTTTCCCCGGACAGGGAGACGAGACCCAGTACTTC.

The chain recombines TRBV27 with TRBJ2-1, with TRBD1 matching over 7 bases. The CDR3 totals 13 residues. V trimming: 5 bases; J trimming: 9 bases; junction bases outside the gene matches: 7. Looked up from germline, CDR1 is MNHEY and CDR2 is SMNVEV (reference sequence). The CDR3 here is CASSIQGRREQFF. The CDR3 nucleotides read TGTGCCAGCAGTATACAGGGGAGACGTGAGCAGTTCTTC.

In DNA, the CDR3 is TGCGCCAGCAGCCAAGTAATTGGGGGCAACAATCAGCCCCAGCATTTT. Amino acids: CASSQVIGGNNQPQHF. The chain recombines TRBV4-1 with TRBJ1-5; maybe TRBD1 (6 bases). Germline CDR1 and CDR2: MGHRA and YSYEKL. The CDR3 is 16 amino acids. V was pared by 1 base and J by 3 bases, with 13 bases between.

The rearrangement links TRBV28 to TRBJ2-7; 7 nucleotides agree with TRBD2. The CDR3 length is 15 residues. With 1 base clipped from V and 1 base from J, the junction kept 4 bases outside the gene matches. The germline V gene encodes CDR1 MDHEN and CDR2 SYDVKM. The CDR3 reads CASSLSTSESYEQYF. CDR3 in DNA: TGTGCCAGCAGTTTATCCACTAGCGAGTCCTACGAGCAGTACTTC.

This clone was seen once. CDR3 sequence (DNA): TGTGCCAGTAGTATATGGGAGTTTAGCAATCAGCCCCAGCATTTT. Protein: CASSIWEFSNQPQHF. The chain uses TRBV19 and TRBJ1-5; no firm D call. The germline V and J ends were trimmed by 2 bases and 0 bases, with 8 bases remaining between them. The germline V gene encodes CDR1 LNHDA and CDR2 SQIVND (reference sequence). The CDR3 covers 15 residues. Combining the CDR3 with reference TRBV19 and TRBJ1-5 gives the whole variable domain DGGITQSPKYLFRKEGQNVTLSCEQNLNHDAMYWYRQDPGQGLRLIYYSQIVNDFQKGDIAEGYSVSREKKESFPLTVTSAQKNPTAFYLCASSIWEFSNQPQHFGDGTRLSIL.

This rearrangement joins TRBV19 to TRBJ2-7, with D unresolved. CDR1 is LNHDA and CDR2 is SQIVND in the germline V gene (reference sequence). V was cut by 6 bases and J by 4 bases, with 13 bases left in between. This CDR3 has 13 residues. The CDR3 DNA reads as TGTGCCAGTAGCCGTAAGGGCGCTTACGAGCAGTACTTC. Translated: CASSRKGAYEQYF.

The chain recombines TRBV4-2 with TRBJ2-1; 7 bases agree with TRBD2. From germline, CDR1 is LGHNA and CDR2 YNFKEQ. V gave up 1 base and J gave up 2 bases; unmatched junction bases: 2. The CDR3 length is 15 residues. In nucleotides, the CDR3 is TGTGCCAGCAGCCAAGTAAGCGGGGCCTACAATGAGCAGTTCTTC. The encoded protein is CASSQVSGAYNEQFF.

The rearrangement uses TRBV7-9 and TRBJ2-5, with TRBD2 matching 9 bases. The CDR3 is 15 amino acids. Trimming at V came to 3 bases and at J to 6 bases, leaving 8 bases not matched to a gene. The V gene's germline CDR1 is SEHNR and CDR2 FQNEAQ (reference sequence). The CDR3 DNA sequence: TGTGCCAGCAGCTTGACTAGCGGAGCTGAAAAGACCCAGTACTTC. It specifies CASSLTSGAEKTQYF.

V gene TRBV18 combines with J gene TRBJ1-2, with D possibly TRBD1 on 5 matching bases. Per germline, CDR1 KGHSH and CDR2 LQKENI. V was shortened by 6 bases and J by 8 bases, with 19 bases between the two germline ends. The CDR3 has 14 amino acids. Here the CDR3 reads CASSTPGPTKGYTF. DNA for the CDR3: TGTGCCAGCTCGACGCCAGGGCCGACTAAAGGCTACACCTTC.

The V call is TRBV18, the J call TRBJ1-2; TRBD1 is a possible D gene (6 bases). Germline V lookup: CDR1 KGHSH, CDR2 LQKENI. The CDR3 is 16 residues long. Between the trimmed V and J ends, which lost 3 bases and 6 bases, there was a span of 20 bases. For the CDR3, the DNA is TGTGCCAGCTCACCCCTCGAAGGAGGGGGGGATAATGGCTACACCTTC. This encodes CASSPLEGGGDNGYTF.

The V gene is TRBV7-9, the J gene TRBJ2-2; TRBD1 might be the D (6 bases). Trimming removed 2 bases from V and 4 bases from J, with 11 bases in between. Germline lookup yields CDR1 SEHNR and CDR2 FQNEAQ (reference sequence). The CDR3 is 15 residues long. CDR3 region: CASSLFRGGTGELFF. The CDR3 DNA is TGTGCCAGCAGCTTATTTCGAGGGGGCACCGGGGAGCTGTTTTTT.

This clone occurred a few times. This chain connects TRBV19 to TRBJ1-4; no reliable D call. This CDR3 is built from 12 residues. Germline V gene sequence: CDR1 LNHDA, CDR2 SQIVND (reference sequence). Trimming removed 4 bases from V and 7 bases from J, with 7 bases in between. The CDR3 reads CASSSLREKLFF. In nucleotides, the CDR3 is TGTGCCAGTAGTAGCCTCCGTGAAAAACTGTTTTTT.

On this clone: At one boundary the junction diverges from the germline segment, which might be a read error. This chain connects TRBV3-1 (or the pseudogene TRBV3-2) to TRBJ1-1; D is possibly TRBD1 (6 bases). CDR3 length: 14 amino acids. The germline V gene encodes CDR1 LGHDT and CDR2 YNNKEL (reference sequence). The CDR3 nucleotides read TGTGCCAGCAGGCAAGGGGGTGGGGGCACTGAAGCTTTCTTT. Residues: CASRQGGGGTEAFF.

This chain links TRBV3-1 (or the pseudogene TRBV3-2) with TRBJ1-5; perhaps TRBD1 as D (5 bases). Trimming took 0 bases from V and 6 from J, leaving 21 bases between them. The CDR3 loop spans 18 amino acids. CDR1 and CDR2 (germline): LGHDT, YNNKEL (reference sequence). The DNA of the CDR3 is TGTGCCAGCAGCCAAGATTTTATAGTGGGGCAGGGTAGTCAGCCCCAGCATTTT. It translates to CASSQDFIVGQGSQPQHF.

This clone turned up a few times. V is TRBV18 and J is TRBJ2-6, with D perhaps TRBD2 (5 bases). The CDR3 totals 16 residues. V was shortened by 3 bases and J by 0 bases, with 9 bases between the two germline ends. Germline values: CDR1 KGHSH, CDR2 LQKENI. DNA for the CDR3: TGTGCCAGCTCACCTTTTGAGGGCTCTGGGGCCAACGTCCTGACTTTC. Translation gives CASSPFEGSGANVLTF. The complete variable domain, with remaining parts taken from reference TRBV18 and TRBJ2-6, reads NAGVMQNPRHLVRRRGQEARLRCSPMKGHSHVYWYRQLPEEGLKFMVYLQKENIIDESGMPKERFSAEFPKEGPSILRIQQVVRGDSAAYFCASSPFEGSGANVLTFGAGSRLTVL.

In this sample, this clone turned up a few times. The chain is built from TRBV2 and TRBJ2-3; D remains unclear. The CDR3 covers 14 residues. V gave up 1 base and J gave up 6 bases, with 11 bases separating them. The germline V gene encodes CDR1 SNHLY and CDR2 FYNNEI. The CDR3 DNA reads as TGTGCCAGCAGTGAAGGACGTACCGGGGATACGCAGTATTTT. Translation: CASSEGRTGDTQYF.